Listed below are T cell receptor beta chains from one sample, sequenced in a study of cytomegalovirus exposure and HLA in healthy donors. Clones were sequenced by immunoSEQ multiplex PCR, and TCRdb holds only the in-frame ones, with some missing. This sample has under 200,000 clones, with over 65% found just once. Sequenced input: PBMCs. The receptors derive from a woman in her forties in good health and CMV-seropositive. Both conserved end residues are part of each CDR3. D genes are given only for firm matches. Size is omitted from some rows. Given values are once, few, many or a class for expanded clones.

clone size: .
V gene: TRBV2
D gene: .
J gene: TRBJ2-1
CDR3 DNA: TGTGCCAGCAGTGTAGAAAATGAGCAGTTCTTC
CDR3 protein: CASSVENEQFF

clone size: .
V gene: TRBV28
D gene: TRBD1
J gene: TRBJ1-4
CDR3 DNA: TGTGCCAGCAGTTTGGTCCAGGGGGCAGTCTGGGAAAAACTGTTTTTT
CDR3 protein: CASSLVQGAVWEKLFF

clone size: few
V gene: TRBV4-3
D gene: TRBD2
J gene: TRBJ2-7
CDR3 DNA: TGCGCCAGCAGCCAAGCCTCAGCTCTAGCGGGAGCTAAGCAGTACTTC
CDR3 protein: CASSQASALAGAKQYF

clone size: .
V gene: TRBV7-2
D gene: .
J gene: TRBJ2-2
CDR3 DNA: TGTGCCAGCAGCCCCCACAGGGACATGAACACCGGGGAGCTGTTTTTT
CDR3 protein: CASSPHRDMNTGELFF

clone size: .
V gene: TRBV12-5
D gene: .
J gene: TRBJ2-1
CDR3 DNA: TGTGCTAGTGGTTTGGGTCTAGCCTTGGATGAGCAGTTCTTC
CDR3 protein: CASGLGLALDEQFF

clone size: few
V gene: TRBV7-2
D gene: .
J gene: TRBJ2-3
CDR3 DNA: TGTGCCAGCAGCTTATCCCCGGTCACAGATACGCAGTATTTT
CDR3 protein: CASSLSPVTDTQYF

clone size: .
V gene: TRBV5-1
D gene: TRBD1
J gene: TRBJ1-2
CDR3 DNA: TGCGCCAGCAGCCCTACCGGGACAGGGGACTATGGCTACCCCTTC
CDR3 protein: CASSPTGTGDYGYPF

clone size: few
V gene: TRBV7-2
D gene: TRBD1
J gene: TRBJ2-7
CDR3 DNA: TGTGCCAGCAGCGGTCAGGGGGCTGATTTCCACGAGCAGTACTTC
CDR3 protein: CASSGQGADFHEQYF

clone size: .
V gene: TRBV7-8
D gene: .
J gene: TRBJ1-4
CDR3 DNA: TGTGCCAGCAGCTTAGATAATTATGGGGGGACTAATGAAAAACTGTTTTTT
CDR3 protein: CASSLDNYGGTNEKLFF

clone size: .
V gene: TRBV6-5
D gene: .
J gene: TRBJ1-1
CDR3 DNA: TGTGCCAGCAAAACCCGGGGAGGGGCCACCCCTGAAGCTTTCTTT
CDR3 protein: CASKTRGGATPEAFF

clone size: .
V gene: TRBV5-1
D gene: TRBD2
J gene: TRBJ2-3
CDR3 DNA: TGCGCCAGCAGCTTGGAAGTAGCGGGAGGCGCAGATACGCAGTATTTT
CDR3 protein: CASSLEVAGGADTQYF

clone size: few
V gene: TRBV19
D gene: .
J gene: TRBJ2-7
CDR3 DNA: TGTGCCAGTAGTCCGCAGGGGACCAAATACGAGCAGTACTTC
CDR3 protein: CASSPQGTKYEQYF

clone size: .
V gene: TRBV7-2
D gene: .
J gene: TRBJ1-1
CDR3 DNA: TGTGCCAGCAGCTTAGGGAGGGCGAAGTTTACTCCTGAAGCTTTCTTT
CDR3 protein: CASSLGRAKFTPEAFF

clone size: .
V gene: TRBV7-9
D gene: .
J gene: TRBJ1-2
CDR3 DNA: TGTGCCAGCAGCTTAGATGGGGGCGACTATGGCTACACCTTC
CDR3 protein: CASSLDGGDYGYTF

clone size: .
V gene: TRBV9
D gene: TRBD2
J gene: TRBJ2-3
CDR3 DNA: TGTGCCAGCAGCGTAGTAGATAGCGGGGGTTCCACAGATACGCAGTATTTT
CDR3 protein: CASSVVDSGGSTDTQYF

clone size: .
V gene: TRBV7-9
D gene: .
J gene: TRBJ2-4
CDR3 DNA: TGTGCCACTAAGGCAGGAGGGTTGGACATTCAGTACTTC
CDR3 protein: CATKAGGLDIQYF

clone size: .
V gene: TRBV5-1
D gene: .
J gene: TRBJ1-3
CDR3 DNA: TGCGCCAGTGGGGGGGACGGAAACACCATATATTTT
CDR3 protein: CASGGDGNTIYF

clone size: few
V gene: TRBV7-2
D gene: .
J gene: TRBJ1-1
CDR3 DNA: TGTGCCAGCAGCTTAGAATTAAGAAGCCCTATTTCCCCTGGCGGTGAAGCTTTCTTT
CDR3 protein: CASSLELRSPISPGGEAFF

clone size: .
V gene: TRBV29-1
D gene: TRBD2
J gene: TRBJ2-7
CDR3 DNA: TGCAGCGTGGGGCTAGCGGGAGGTTCCGAGCAGTACTTC
CDR3 protein: CSVGLAGGSEQYF

clone size: few
V gene: TRBV2
D gene: .
J gene: TRBJ2-1
CDR3 DNA: TGTGCCAGCACCCTCGCAGGAGGCTCCTACAATGAGCAGTTCTTC
CDR3 protein: CASTLAGGSYNEQFF

clone size: few
V gene: TRBV5-8
D gene: .
J gene: TRBJ1-2
CDR3 DNA: TGTGCCAGCAGCTCAGGGTACTATGGCTACCCCTTC
CDR3 protein: CASSSGYYGYPF

clone size: .
V gene: TRBV7-2
D gene: TRBD1
J gene: TRBJ1-4
CDR3 DNA: TGTGCCAGCAGCTCTCCGGGACAGGGAACCTCTTTAGAAAAACTGTTTTTT
CDR3 protein: CASSSPGQGTSLEKLFF

clone size: .
V gene: TRBV19
D gene: .
J gene: TRBJ2-3
CDR3 DNA: TGTGCCAGTAGCCCGGAGAGGCGACTTTTAACAGATACGCAGTATTTT
CDR3 protein: CASSPERRLLTDTQYF

clone size: .
V gene: TRBV28
D gene: TRBD1
J gene: TRBJ1-6
CDR3 DNA: TGTGCCAGCGGCCCCCAAGGACAGGGAAATTCACCCCTCCACTTT
CDR3 protein: CASGPQGQGNSPLHF

clone size: .
V gene: TRBV7-9
D gene: TRBD1
J gene: TRBJ2-1
CDR3 DNA: TGTTCCAGCAGCTTGCCCGGGACAGGCTACAATGAGCAGTTCTTC
CDR3 protein: CSSSLPGTGYNEQFF

clone size: once
V gene: TRBV5-1
D gene: TRBD1
J gene: TRBJ2-2
CDR3 DNA: TGCGCCAGCAGCGTTGACAGGGGTTATACCGGGGAGCTGTTTTTT
CDR3 protein: CASSVDRGYTGELFF

clone size: .
V gene: TRBV28
D gene: .
J gene: TRBJ2-6
CDR3 DNA: TGTGCCAGCAGTTACTCCCTCGTATCGCGGGGACTCGTCTCTGGGGCCAACGTCCTGACTTTC
CDR3 protein: CASSYSLVSRGLVSGANVLTF

clone size: .
V gene: TRBV5-1
D gene: TRBD1
J gene: TRBJ1-6
CDR3 DNA: TGCGCCAGCAGCATGGGACAGGGGGGATCACCCCTCCACTTT
CDR3 protein: CASSMGQGGSPLHF

clone size: few
V gene: TRBV6-6
D gene: .
J gene: TRBJ2-7
CDR3 DNA: TGTGCCTCCCCGGGGGTCGAGACCTACGAGCAGTACTTC
CDR3 protein: CASPGVETYEQYF

clone size: .
V gene: TRBV9
D gene: TRBD1
J gene: TRBJ1-4
CDR3 DNA: TGTGCCAGCAGCCAATCCAGGACAGGGGAGGATGAAAAACTGTTTTTT
CDR3 protein: CASSQSRTGEDEKLFF

clone size: .
V gene: TRBV7-2
D gene: TRBD2
J gene: TRBJ2-3
CDR3 DNA: TGTGCCAGCAGCCTTAGCGGGGCGCCCACAGATACGCAGTATTTT
CDR3 protein: CASSLSGAPTDTQYF

clone size: once
V gene: TRBV2
D gene: TRBD1
J gene: TRBJ1-2
CDR3 DNA: TGTGCCAGCAGCCGGACAGGGGGGCGCGACTACACCTTC
CDR3 protein: CASSRTGGRDYTF

clone size: few
V gene: TRBV4-1
D gene: .
J gene: TRBJ1-1
CDR3 DNA: TGCGCCAGCAGTCCCGGACAGTTAAACACTGAAGCTTTCTTT
CDR3 protein: CASSPGQLNTEAFF

clone size: .
V gene: TRBV5-4
D gene: .
J gene: TRBJ2-7
CDR3 DNA: TGTGCCAGCACCAATAGGCGGGAACTCTCCTACGAGCAGTACTTC
CDR3 protein: CASTNRRELSYEQYF

clone size: .
V gene: TRBV11-2
D gene: .
J gene: TRBJ2-1
CDR3 DNA: TGTGCCAGCAGCTTGTTGAGGACAACCGGTGAGCAGTTCTTC
CDR3 protein: CASSLLRTTGEQFF

clone size: .
V gene: TRBV5-1
D gene: TRBD1
J gene: TRBJ1-2
CDR3 DNA: TGCGCCAGCAGCCCCCGGGACAGCTATGGCTACACCTTC
CDR3 protein: CASSPRDSYGYTF

clone size: .
V gene: TRBV29-1
D gene: .
J gene: TRBJ1-4
CDR3 DNA: TGCAGCGTCCGGACAGTTAATGAAAAACTGTTTTTT
CDR3 protein: CSVRTVNEKLFF

clone size: .
V gene: TRBV9
D gene: .
J gene: TRBJ2-7
CDR3 DNA: TGTGCCAGCAGCGTAGGACAGAGCAGCTTCTACGAGCAGTACTTC
CDR3 protein: CASSVGQSSFYEQYF

clone size: few
V gene: TRBV6-1
D gene: .
J gene: TRBJ2-7
CDR3 DNA: TGTGCCAGCAGCAGGGGTTCCTACGAGCAGTACTTC
CDR3 protein: CASSRGSYEQYF

clone size: .
V gene: TRBV19
D gene: .
J gene: TRBJ1-5
CDR3 DNA: TGTGCCAGTGGAGGAACTAGCAATCAGCCCCAGCATTTT
CDR3 protein: CASGGTSNQPQHF

clone size: .
V gene: TRBV10-2
D gene: .
J gene: TRBJ1-2
CDR3 DNA: TGCGCCAGCAGTGACCCGGGGAACTATGGCTACACCTTC
CDR3 protein: CASSDPGNYGYTF

clone size: few
V gene: TRBV10-1
D gene: .
J gene: TRBJ2-6
CDR3 DNA: TGCGCCAGCAGTGAGCAGGTCTGCGGGGCCAACGTCCTGACTTTC
CDR3 protein: CASSEQVCGANVLTF

clone size: .
V gene: TRBV6-1
D gene: .
J gene: TRBJ2-2
CDR3 DNA: TGTGCCAGCAGTCGGCAGGGGGGGAACACCGGGGAGCTGTTTTTT
CDR3 protein: CASSRQGGNTGELFF

clone size: .
V gene: TRBV10-3
D gene: TRBD1
J gene: TRBJ2-2
CDR3 DNA: TGTGCCATCAGGGACAGGGGAACCGGGGAGCTGTTTTTT
CDR3 protein: CAIRDRGTGELFF

clone size: .
V gene: TRBV7-2
D gene: .
J gene: TRBJ1-5
CDR3 DNA: TGTGCCAGCAGCTTAAGGCGGGGTCAGCCCCAGCATTTT
CDR3 protein: CASSLRRGQPQHF

clone size: .
V gene: TRBV7-3
D gene: TRBD1
J gene: TRBJ1-1
CDR3 DNA: TGTGCCAGCAGCACGACAGGGGGGGTTAACACTGAAGCTTTCTTT
CDR3 protein: CASSTTGGVNTEAFF

clone size: .
V gene: TRBV5-1
D gene: TRBD1
J gene: TRBJ2-1
CDR3 DNA: TGCGCCAGCAGCTTTGGGACAGGAGGAAATGAGCAGTTCTTC
CDR3 protein: CASSFGTGGNEQFF

clone size: .
V gene: TRBV4-2
D gene: .
J gene: TRBJ1-4
CDR3 DNA: TGTGCCAGCAGCCAAGATATAGCAGGGTCGGCGGTGGGGAAACTGTTTTTT
CDR3 protein: CASSQDIAGSAVGKLFF

clone size: few
V gene: TRBV2
D gene: TRBD1
J gene: TRBJ1-4
CDR3 DNA: TGTGCCAGCAGTGAGGGGACAGGGAGCTTATCTAATGAAAAACTGTTTTTT
CDR3 protein: CASSEGTGSLSNEKLFF

clone size: .
V gene: TRBV4-3
D gene: .
J gene: TRBJ2-7
CDR3 DNA: TGCGCCAGCAGCCAAGATAAGGGGGGGGGCTACGAGCAGTACTTC
CDR3 protein: CASSQDKGGGYEQYF

clone size: .
V gene: TRBV6-1
D gene: .
J gene: TRBJ2-5
CDR3 DNA: TGTGCCAGCAGGAAGGAACAGGGAGGGCAAGAGACCCAGTACTTC
CDR3 protein: CASRKEQGGQETQYF

clone size: .
V gene: TRBV6-5
D gene: .
J gene: TRBJ2-1
CDR3 DNA: TGTGCCAGCATCGGCAGGCACTCCTACAATGAGCAGTTCTTC
CDR3 protein: CASIGRHSYNEQFF

clone size: .
V gene: TRBV9
D gene: .
J gene: TRBJ1-2
CDR3 DNA: TGTGCCAGCAGCCCAAATGGAGTGGATGTGTATGGCTACACCTTC
CDR3 protein: CASSPNGVDVYGYTF

clone size: .
V gene: TRBV5-1
D gene: TRBD2
J gene: TRBJ2-7
CDR3 DNA: TGCGCCAGCAGCCAGATAACTCCCGGGACTAGCTACGAGCAGTACTTC
CDR3 protein: CASSQITPGTSYEQYF

clone size: .
V gene: TRBV4-1
D gene: .
J gene: TRBJ2-7
CDR3 DNA: TGCGCCAGCAGCCAAGTCCCCAGATACGAGCAGTACTTC
CDR3 protein: CASSQVPRYEQYF

clone size: once
V gene: TRBV27
D gene: .
J gene: TRBJ1-5
CDR3 DNA: TGTGCCAGCAGCTCTGGGACACTTTTAGGGGGGGGCAATCAGCCCCAGCATTTT
CDR3 protein: CASSSGTLLGGGNQPQHF

clone size: .
V gene: TRBV6-5
D gene: TRBD2
J gene: TRBJ2-7
CDR3 DNA: TGTGCCAGCAGCATGACTAGCGGGGGACGTGAGCAGTACTTC
CDR3 protein: CASSMTSGGREQYF

clone size: .
V gene: TRBV29-1
D gene: TRBD1
J gene: TRBJ1-2
CDR3 DNA: TGCAGCGTTGAGGAGAATCGGGACAGGGGCGGCTACACCTTC
CDR3 protein: CSVEENRDRGGYTF

clone size: .
V gene: TRBV4-1
D gene: .
J gene: TRBJ1-1
CDR3 DNA: TGCGCCAGCAGCCGAGAGAAGGGGTTCTACACTGAAGCTTTCTTT
CDR3 protein: CASSREKGFYTEAFF

clone size: .
V gene: TRBV6-5
D gene: .
J gene: TRBJ2-1
CDR3 DNA: TGTGCCAGCAGTTACGCCCCGGCGGGCACCTACAATGAGCAGTTCTTC
CDR3 protein: CASSYAPAGTYNEQFF